These T cell receptor beta chains were read from a single sample in a study of T cells after yellow fever vaccination. TCRdb used MiXCR to reprocess the 5' RACE reads, holding one entry per CDR3 protein. The sample holds some 49,000 distinct CDR3 sequences; just under 6.5% are singletons and the top ten take about 9.4%. The sample consisted of PBMCs, either bulk or a sorted T-cell subset (CD4+, CD8+, memory, or dextramer-sorted; not recorded which), taken 45 days after the yellow fever booster vaccination. The origin of the receptors is a man in his thirties or forties who received the YFV17D yellow fever vaccine. Both conserved end residues are part of each CDR3. The order of the fields is V gene, J gene, clone size, CDR3 protein. Clone size appears in some rows only: once, few, many, or a class for an expanded clone.

V: TRBV7-2; J: TRBJ2-1; size: many; CDR3: CASSLDHYYNEQFF
V: TRBV24-1; J: TRBJ2-1; size: few; CDR3: CATSDSSGGLIKQFF
V: TRBV10-3; J: TRBJ1-3; size: many; CDR3: CAISPGNTIYF
V: TRBV30; J: TRBJ2-1; size: -; CDR3: CAWEWSYNEQFF
V: TRBV7-3; J: TRBJ2-3; size: many; CDR3: CASSKGLAGGTDTQYF
V: TRBV20-1; J: TRBJ1-5; size: few; CDR3: CSAGVSPAGNQPQHF
V: TRBV5-6; J: TRBJ1-5; size: few; CDR3: CASSLGGGGFSNQPQHF
V: TRBV27; J: TRBJ2-7; size: -; CDR3: CASSLKGGPWIYEQYF
V: TRBV20-1; J: TRBJ2-2; size: many; CDR3: CSASSPQRTGELFF
V: TRBV12-3/TRBV12-4; J: TRBJ2-2; size: few; CDR3: CASSFRLADTGELFF
V: TRBV29-1; J: TRBJ2-5; size: many; CDR3: CSATSVAGETQYF
V: TRBV29-1; J: TRBJ2-2; size: medium-sized; CDR3: CSVGDGELFF
V: TRBV18; J: TRBJ2-1; size: many; CDR3: CASSLDSNEQFF
V: TRBV2; J: TRBJ2-1; size: many; CDR3: CASSEMGVRDNEQFF
V: TRBV3-1; J: TRBJ2-3; size: many; CDR3: CASRASGSTDTQYF
V: TRBV20-1; J: TRBJ1-6; size: -; CDR3: CSARGEMVYNSPLHF
V: TRBV20-1; J: TRBJ2-3; size: many; CDR3: CSADGGQGALLDTDTQYF
V: TRBV27; J: TRBJ2-1; size: many; CDR3: CASSRSGGYNEQFF
V: TRBV18; J: TRBJ1-2; size: few; CDR3: CASSPVSGYGYTF
V: TRBV15; J: TRBJ2-5; size: few; CDR3: CATSPGLARETQYF
V: TRBV24-1; J: TRBJ2-3; size: many; CDR3: CATSDSRNRVDTQYF
V: TRBV3-1; J: TRBJ2-7; size: few; CDR3: CASSFLHEQYF
V: TRBV20-1; J: TRBJ1-1; size: many; CDR3: CSVGQGRGTEAFF
V: TRBV7-2; J: TRBJ2-3; size: -; CDR3: CASSLVAATDTQYF
V: TRBV9; J: TRBJ1-2; size: many; CDR3: CASSPPGQGADGYTF
V: TRBV3-1; J: TRBJ2-7; size: -; CDR3: CATRATGAYEQYF
V: TRBV12-3/TRBV12-4; J: TRBJ2-7; size: many; CDR3: CASSLTGLIYEQYF
V: TRBV18; J: TRBJ2-7; size: many; CDR3: CASSPRTDRASEQYF
V: TRBV5-4; J: TRBJ2-2; size: few; CDR3: CASSQGARGTGELFF
V: TRBV12-3/TRBV12-4; J: TRBJ2-3; size: many; CDR3: CASSTTSGGSTDTQYF
V: TRBV21-1; J: TRBJ1-2; size: many; CDR3: CASNPLRDFNYGYTF
V: TRBV4-3; J: TRBJ2-3; size: many; CDR3: CASSHTGGRADTQYF
V: TRBV5-1; J: TRBJ1-1; size: few; CDR3: CASSLAPTGVNTEAFF
V: TRBV7-3; J: TRBJ2-7; size: many; CDR3: CASSLGQPYEQYF
V: TRBV7-2; J: TRBJ2-1; size: few; CDR3: CASSSGLAATYNEQFF
V: TRBV3-1; J: TRBJ1-6; size: many; CDR3: CASSLTDGPNSPLHF
V: TRBV29-1; J: TRBJ2-4; size: many; CDR3: CSVAETLAKNIQYF
V: TRBV5-1; J: TRBJ2-7; size: many; CDR3: CASSTRGRLYEQYF
V: TRBV29-1; J: TRBJ2-3; size: many; CDR3: CSADGGAADTQYF
V: TRBV29-1; J: TRBJ2-3; size: many; CDR3: CSVESGGRADTQYF
V: TRBV12-3/TRBV12-4; J: TRBJ1-4; size: many; CDR3: CASSLYGDSTNEKLFF
V: TRBV7-2; J: TRBJ1-5; size: many; CDR3: CASSPQAAGNQPQHF
V: TRBV9; J: TRBJ2-1; size: -; CDR3: CASSVDRWTGGKNEQFF
V: TRBV7-2; J: TRBJ1-1; size: many; CDR3: CASSGWVNTEAFF
V: TRBV5-4; J: TRBJ1-1; size: few; CDR3: CASSLGWAGTEAFF
V: TRBV10-3; J: TRBJ2-5; size: many; CDR3: CAISEMKLAGERLVQETQYF
V: TRBV7-9; J: TRBJ1-1; size: many; CDR3: CASSFPGSEAFF
V: TRBV5-1; J: TRBJ2-3; size: many; CDR3: CASSPRPGPDTQYF
V: TRBV7-2; J: TRBJ2-7; size: -; CDR3: CASSLDSREQYF
V: TRBV7-3; J: TRBJ2-2; size: many; CDR3: CASSPLAGTNTGELFF
V: TRBV20-1; J: TRBJ1-1; size: many; CDR3: CSAKPRHTEAFF
V: TRBV7-2; J: TRBJ2-3; size: -; CDR3: CASSTPDTVTTDTQYF